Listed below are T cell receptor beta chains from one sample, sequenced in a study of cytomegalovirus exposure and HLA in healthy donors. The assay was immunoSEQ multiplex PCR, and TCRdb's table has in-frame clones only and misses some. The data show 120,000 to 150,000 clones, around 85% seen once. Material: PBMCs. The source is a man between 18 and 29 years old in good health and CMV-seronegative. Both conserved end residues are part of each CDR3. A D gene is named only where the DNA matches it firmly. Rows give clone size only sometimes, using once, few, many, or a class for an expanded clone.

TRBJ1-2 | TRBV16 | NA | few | TGTGCCAGCAGCCAATCTGGCCAGTCCTATGGCTACACCTTC | CASSQSGQSYGYTF
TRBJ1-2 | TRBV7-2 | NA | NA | TGTGCCAGCAGCTACGACAGTACCTATGGCTACACCTTC | CASSYDSTYGYTF
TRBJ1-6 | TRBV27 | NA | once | TGTGCCAGCAGTTTACAGGCCGAGTATAATTCACCCCTCCACTTT | CASSLQAEYNSPLHF
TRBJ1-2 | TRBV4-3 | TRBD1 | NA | TGCGCCAGCAGCCTGGACAGGGACTATGGCTACACCTTC | CASSLDRDYGYTF
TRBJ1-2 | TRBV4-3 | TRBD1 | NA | TGCGCCAGCAGCCAAATACCGGGACAGGGGAACTATGGCTACACCTTC | CASSQIPGQGNYGYTF
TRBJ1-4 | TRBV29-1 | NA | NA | TGCAGCGTTGGCGCCCCCAATGAAAAACTGTTTTTT | CSVGAPNEKLFF
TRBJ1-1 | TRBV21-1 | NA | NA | TGTGCCAGCAGCAAACTACAGTTGAACACTGAAGCTTTCTTT | CASSKLQLNTEAFF
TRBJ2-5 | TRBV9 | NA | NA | TGTGCCAGCAGCCTCGACACATTTCAAGAGACCCAGTACTTC | CASSLDTFQETQYF
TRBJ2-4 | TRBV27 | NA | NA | TGTGCCAGCAGTTTAACTCAACCCCCGAACATTCAGTACTTC | CASSLTQPPNIQYF
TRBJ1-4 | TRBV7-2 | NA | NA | TGTGCCAGCAGCCCGCGGGCCTATTGGGGTGAAAAACTGTTTTTT | CASSPRAYWGEKLFF
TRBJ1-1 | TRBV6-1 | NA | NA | TGTGCCACCTGGGGGGAACTCTTGAACGCTGAAGCTTTCTTT | CATWGELLNAEAFF
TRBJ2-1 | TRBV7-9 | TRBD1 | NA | TGTGCCAGCAGCGCAACCGACAGGGACAATGAGCAGTTCTTC | CASSATDRDNEQFF
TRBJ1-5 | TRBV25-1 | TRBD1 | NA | TGTGCCAGCAGTGCCCAGGGGACAGGTGATAGCAATCAGCCCCAGCATTTT | CASSAQGTGDSNQPQHF
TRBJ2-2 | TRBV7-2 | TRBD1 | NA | TGTGCCAGCACAACACAGGGGGCGGGCACCGGGGAGCTGTTTTTT | CASTTQGAGTGELFF
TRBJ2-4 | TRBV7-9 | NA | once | TGTGCCAGCAGCTTCCCTAGCTTAGCCAAAAACATTCAGTACTTC | CASSFPSLAKNIQYF
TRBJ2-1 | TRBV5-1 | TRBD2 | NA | TGCGCCAGCAGCTTGGGACTAGCCCATGAGCAGTTCTTC | CASSLGLAHEQFF
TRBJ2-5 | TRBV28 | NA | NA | TGTGCCAGCAGTCAGAGGGAGACCCAGTACTTC | CASSQRETQYF
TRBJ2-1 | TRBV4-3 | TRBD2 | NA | TGCGCCAGCAGGCTAGCGGGAGGGGCCCAACGTTCCGGTGAGCAGTTCTTC | CASRLAGGAQRSGEQFF
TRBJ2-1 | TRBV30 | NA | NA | TGTGCCCGGAGGGGAGGCTTGTTTGAGCAGTTCTTC | CARRGGLFEQFF
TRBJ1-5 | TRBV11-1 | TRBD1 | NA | TGTGCCAGCAGCCTAGACAGGGTGGGACAGCCCCAGCATTTT | CASSLDRVGQPQHF